This T cell receptor beta chain was documented in a study of OX40 agonist ivuxolimab in advanced cancers. Study in general: Intravenous ivuxolimab was administered to patients every 2 weeks at 0.01 to 10 mg/kg.

CDR1 and CDR2 (germline): SGHTA, FQGNSA. The CDR3 has 14 amino acids. After removal of 5 bases from V and 7 bases from J, the junction contained 4 bases not matched to a gene. Here immunoSEQ multiplex PCR was the method, and the copy in TCRdb shows in-frame clones only, minus some. The sample consists of over 95,000 clones, roughly 90% of them appearing once. With autoimmune disease history or systemic immunosuppression, patients were excluded. The chain joins TRBV7-2 to TRBJ2-1; 11 positions agree with TRBD1. The sample here was CD4+ or CD8+ T cells sorted from blood, taken in a trial of the OX40 agonist ivuxolimab. The clonotype comes from an adult with an advanced solid tumor such as melanoma, head and neck, liver or kidney cancer. CDR3 amino acids: CASSTDRGRNEQFF. CDR3 DNA sequence: TGTGCCAGCAGCACGGACAGGGGGCGGAATGAGCAGTTCTTC.